This TCR beta chain appears in the sequencing data of a study of monozygotic twins with inflammatory bowel disease. The study, taken as a whole, reports: Compared with healthy twins, IBD patients shared fewer clonotypes with others, especially with disease activity.

UMIs were attached via template switching, each with a 6-nucleotide sample barcode. TCRdb re-analyzed the 5' RACE reads; it lists each CDR3 protein once, without DNA. The table lists 190,000 or so distinct CDR3 sequences. Comment on this clonotype: Its antigen is not identified.

There are 15 residues in the CDR3. Looked up from germline, CDR1 is SGHRS and CDR2 is YFSETQ. The V call is TRBV5-1, the J call TRBJ1-1. The sample comprised blood. The TCR was taken from a human donor with ulcerative colitis or Crohn's disease, or a healthy co-twin of an affected twin (not recorded which). The CDR3 protein is CASSLSGTSNTEAFF.